The rows below give T cell receptor beta chains drawn from one sample of a study of blood T cells in healthy people across ages. One entry per CDR3 protein results from TCRdb running MiXCR on the 5' RACE reads. The top ten hold approximately 2.1% of the sample, which has roughly 2 million distinct CDR3 sequences, roughly 49% seen once. Sequencing was done on a sample of blood. The receptors were sampled from a woman aged 40-49 years in good health. CDR3s include the opening cysteine and the closing phenylalanine or tryptophan.

V gene	J gene	CDR3 protein
TRBV7-2	TRBJ2-5	CASSWDRVWETQYF
TRBV2	TRBJ2-3	CASSEPRGITDTQYF
TRBV5-1	TRBJ2-3	CASSLSTSGASTDTQYF
TRBV28	TRBJ1-5	CASSFPPQGPRNQPQHF
TRBV20-1	TRBJ2-7	CSATGGDLSYEQYF
TRBV12-3/TRBV12-4	TRBJ2-6	CASESRAFGANVLTF
TRBV5-1	TRBJ2-1	CASSLAFTSGLNNEQFF
TRBV4-1	TRBJ2-1	CASSQVTLCGARGEYNEQFF
TRBV6-5	TRBJ1-5	CASSYNRGDQPQHF
TRBV12-3/TRBV12-4	TRBJ2-3	CASSSFLGAGGQDTQYF
TRBV12-3/TRBV12-4	TRBJ2-1	CASRDHGGPHNEQFF
TRBV7-2	TRBJ2-5	CASSLGVYQETQYF
TRBV6-6	TRBJ2-5	CASSLDRGFGTQYF
TRBV5-1	TRBJ2-6	CASRLGSTDSGANVLTF
TRBV4-3	TRBJ2-3	CASSQDWGRLSTDTQYF
TRBV5-1	TRBJ2-1	CASSLGQGAFSYNEQFF
TRBV5-1	TRBJ2-5	CASSRLVDETQYF
TRBV6-2/TRBV6-3	TRBJ1-1	CASSSFGQNTEAFF
TRBV4-2	TRBJ2-5	CASSQEGTQGALRQYF
TRBV14	TRBJ2-5	CASSLSGAAGETQYF
TRBV18	TRBJ2-5	CASSPGFKETQYF
TRBV20-1	TRBJ1-2	CSARDRGNEAGYTF
TRBV18	TRBJ2-6	CASSPQGNGGANVLTF
TRBV4-3	TRBJ1-5	CASSPDRVSNQPQHF
TRBV10-3	TRBJ2-1	CAIGAGGSYNEQFF
TRBV4-3	TRBJ1-2	CASSHDWGAGGYTF
TRBV7-2	TRBJ1-6	CASSLALVRGDSPLHF
TRBV4-1	TRBJ2-7	CASSQDRDMSYEQYF
TRBV6-2/TRBV6-3	TRBJ1-2	CASTDFYGYTF
TRBV4-1	TRBJ2-7	CASSQVDGDYEQYF
TRBV4-2	TRBJ2-2	CASSPLVSVGELFF
TRBV2	TRBJ2-7	CAGGRDSYNEQYF
TRBV5-1	TRBJ1-6	CASSLGKGLGSYNSPLHF
TRBV6-2/TRBV6-3	TRBJ1-2	CASSSRHLPNYGYTF
TRBV7-2	TRBJ2-7	CASSQAFYSYEQYF
TRBV11-2	TRBJ1-2	CASSQKGTGGYGYTF
TRBV10-3	TRBJ2-5	CAISGLALQETQYF
TRBV9	TRBJ2-1	CASSPPPGPYNEQFF
TRBV12-3/TRBV12-4	TRBJ1-5	CASTTSRGFQPQHF
TRBV11-2	TRBJ2-5	CASSLEHRVQETQYF
TRBV5-6	NA	CASSPGWGANEQYF
TRBV5-5	TRBJ1-4	CASSLRPSIATNEKLFF
TRBV20-1	TRBJ2-7	CSARGSAYEQYF
TRBV20-1	TRBJ2-5	CSAFGTGNSETQYF
TRBV20-1	TRBJ1-2	CSATTQGAYGYTF
TRBV4-2	TRBJ2-6	CASSQGVDSGANVLTF
TRBV12-3/TRBV12-4	TRBJ2-2	CASGQSNTGELFF
TRBV29-1	TRBJ1-1	CSVGGTVEAFF
TRBV7-9	NA	CASRPTGHASSEQYF
TRBV9	TRBJ1-1	CASSVAGTAASEAFF
TRBV20-1	TRBJ2-1	CSAFRQVENEQFF
TRBV3-1	TRBJ2-3	CASSQEVSAGYSDTQYF
TRBV12-3/TRBV12-4	TRBJ1-6	CASSPETLKNSPLHF
TRBV20-1	TRBJ1-6	CSAFDRGRGTPLHF
TRBV20-1	TRBJ2-7	CSARTASGGSGEQYF
TRBV11-1	TRBJ2-4	CASSLGDSGETRYF